Below, one T cell receptor (beta chain) is given with its context. The antigen remains unidentified. An absence of ophthalmopathy progression within 18 months meant stable Graves' hyperthyroidism. The CDR3 runs to 17 residues. V lost 5 bases and J lost 2; bases outside the gene matches: 10. The germline V gene has CDR1 SGHRS and CDR2 YFSETQ. The sample originates from a study of T cells in Graves' hyperthyroidism and ophthalmopathy. Overall study: Peripheral blood sampling occurred at initial diagnosis, before any treatment. Study-level points and caveats: Patients with ophthalmopathy were separated from those with stable hyperthyroidism by a 13 V-J model. Most thyroid clonotypes that were expanded above 0.001 also turned up in blood.

Amplification of TCR beta CDR3 regions was performed using RNA transcripts as template. The TCR CDR3 was amplified in a first-round RT-PCR using the HTBI primer set. Via MiXCR, TCRdb re-called the multiplex PCR reads, giving one row per CDR3 protein. Of approximately 630,000 distinct CDR3 sequences detected, roughly 17% appear once; the ten largest clones hold less than 4.5%. The V and J genes are TRBV5-1 and TRBJ2-1, with 10 bases aligning to TRBD2. The sample consisted of blood. The receptor's source is a woman aged 30 to 39 with Graves' hyperthyroidism. In DNA form, the CDR3 reads TGCGCCAGCAGTCTGGACCTAGCGGGAGTGACCTACAATGAGCAGTTCTTC. Translated, it gives CASSLDLAGVTYNEQFF. The whole variable domain, remainder taken from reference TRBV5-1 and TRBJ2-1, is KAGVTQTPRYLIKTRGQQVTLSCSPISGHRSVSWYQQTPGQGLQFLFEYFSETQRNKGNFPGRFSGRQFSNSRSEMNVSTLELGDSALYLCASSLDLAGVTYNEQFFGPGTRLTVL.